This TCR beta chain was found in a study of cytomegalovirus exposure and HLA in healthy donors. Across the whole study: The use of the same platform for the roughly 130 validation repertoires and the 600 to 700 first-cohort repertoires was reported by a later analysis.

TCRdb keeps only in-frame clones here, not all; method: immunoSEQ multiplex PCR. The data show 150,000 or so clones, around 83% seen once. V dropped 4 bases and J dropped 4 bases, with 8 bases sitting between them. This CDR3 has 13 amino acids. In germline, CDR1 is SNHLY, CDR2 FYNNEI. As concerns this clone: Its antigen is undetermined.

Study observations and caveats: The CMV antigen specificity of a few CMV-associated chains was confirmed through in vitro analysis. Rare TCR sequences predominated, though certain public TCRs were found in many donors. Reports described diagnosis of cytomegalovirus status by the classifier as highly specific and sensitive.

Sequenced input: PBMCs. The V gene is TRBV2, the J gene TRBJ1-5; D is unresolved. The receptor was derived from a human donor in good health. The DNA for the CDR3 is TGTGCCAGCAGTGTTTCAGTAAATCAGCCCCAGCATTTT. Its protein is CASSVSVNQPQHF.